This T cell receptor (beta chain) originates from a study of T-cell reconstitution after alpha-beta-depleted transplantation in children. General study findings and limits: Surviving recipient T cells and thymic progenitors produced the high day-60 TCRbeta diversity seen in some patients. One year after transplant, T-cell counts and diversity came mostly from newly produced T cells. At around two months after transplant, the alpha-beta T cells were reportedly derived from several hundred expanded clones that came from non-depleted graft cells.

TCRbeta library preparation incorporated unique molecular identifiers. TCRdb used MiXCR to reprocess the PCR reads, holding one entry per CDR3 protein. This sample has about 540,000 distinct CDR3 sequences; roughly 27% occur once, and the top ten carry approximately 33%. V was cut by 1 base and J by 3 bases, with 13 bases left in between. In germline, CDR1 is DFQATT, CDR2 SNEGSKA (reference sequence). CDR3 size: 14 residues. On this clonotype: The antigen remains undetermined.

The gene calls are TRBV20-1 and TRBJ2-7; TRBD1 or TRBD2 may be the D gene (5 bases each). The material sequenced was PBMCs, taken before TCRalphabeta/CD19-depleted stem cell transplant. The TCR originated in a boy in the first two years of life with Wiskott-Aldrich syndrome, due to receive a stem cell transplant. This chain's CDR3 is CSARVPGTGYEQYF. CDR3 nucleotides: TGCAGTGCTAGAGTACCGGGAACAGGCTACGAGCAGTACTTC.